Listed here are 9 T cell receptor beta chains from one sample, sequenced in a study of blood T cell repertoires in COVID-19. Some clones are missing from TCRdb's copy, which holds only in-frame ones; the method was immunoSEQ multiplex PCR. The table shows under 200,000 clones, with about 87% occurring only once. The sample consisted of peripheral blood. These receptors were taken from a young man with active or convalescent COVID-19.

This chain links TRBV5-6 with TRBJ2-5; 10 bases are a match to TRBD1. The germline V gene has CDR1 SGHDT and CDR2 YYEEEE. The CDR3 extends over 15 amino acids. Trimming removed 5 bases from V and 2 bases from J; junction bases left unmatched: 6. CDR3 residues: CASRAKDRGQETQYF. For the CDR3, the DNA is TGTGCCAGCAGGGCCAAGGACAGGGGGCAAGAGACCCAGTACTTC.

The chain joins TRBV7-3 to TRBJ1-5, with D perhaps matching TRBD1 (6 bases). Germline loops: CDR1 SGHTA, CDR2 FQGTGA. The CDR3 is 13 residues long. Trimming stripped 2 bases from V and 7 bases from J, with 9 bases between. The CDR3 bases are TGTGCCAGCAGCTTATCAGGGGACCAGCCCCAGCATTTT. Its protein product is CASSLSGDQPQHF.

The CDR3 here is CASSEMRNTGELFF. CDR3 in DNA: TGTGCCAGCAGTGAAATGAGGAACACCGGGGAGCTGTTTTTT. The chain carries TRBV2 and TRBJ2-2; unclear D gene. Trimming removed 2 bases from V and 1 base from J, with 5 bases in between. The CDR3 loop spans 14 amino acids. Per germline, CDR1 SNHLY and CDR2 FYNNEI.

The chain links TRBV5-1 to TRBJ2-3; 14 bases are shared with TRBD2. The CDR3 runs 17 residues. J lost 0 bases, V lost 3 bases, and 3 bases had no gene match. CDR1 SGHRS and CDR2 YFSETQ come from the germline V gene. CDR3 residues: CASSYGTSGGSTDTQYF. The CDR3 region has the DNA TGCGCCAGCAGCTACGGGACTAGCGGGGGTAGCACAGATACGCAGTATTTT.

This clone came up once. The CDR3, as DNA: TGTGCCACCAGTGACCCGCAAGAGACCCAGTACTTC. This translates into CATSDPQETQYF. The V call is TRBV24-1, the J call TRBJ2-5, with D unresolved. This CDR3 is built from 12 residues. The V gene lost 4 bases and the J gene lost 2 bases, with 4 bases spanning the gap. Germline CDR1 is KGHDR and CDR2 is SFDVKD.

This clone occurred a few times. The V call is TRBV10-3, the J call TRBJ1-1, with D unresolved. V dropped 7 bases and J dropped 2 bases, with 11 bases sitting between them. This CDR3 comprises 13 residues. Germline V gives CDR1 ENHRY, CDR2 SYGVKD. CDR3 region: CAINAEANTEAFF. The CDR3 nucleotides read TGTGCCATCAACGCGGAGGCTAACACTGAAGCTTTCTTT.

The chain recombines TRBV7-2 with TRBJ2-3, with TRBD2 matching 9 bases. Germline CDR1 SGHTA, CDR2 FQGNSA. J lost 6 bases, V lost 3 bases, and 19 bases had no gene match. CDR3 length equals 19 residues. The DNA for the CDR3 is TGTGCCAGCAGCTTGGGGACGTGGTTAGCGGGGGCGACGCGGGATACGCAGTATTTT. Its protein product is CASSLGTWLAGATRDTQYF.

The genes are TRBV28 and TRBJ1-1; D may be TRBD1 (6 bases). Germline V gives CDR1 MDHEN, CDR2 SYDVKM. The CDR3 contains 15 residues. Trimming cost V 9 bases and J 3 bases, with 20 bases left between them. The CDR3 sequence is CASKKTRQGHTEAFF. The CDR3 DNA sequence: TGTGCCAGTAAAAAAACGAGGCAGGGGCACACTGAAGCTTTCTTT. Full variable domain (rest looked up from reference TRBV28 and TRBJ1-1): DVKVTQSSRYLVKRTGEKVFLECVQDMDHENMFWYRQDPGLGLRLIYFSYDVKMKEKGDIPEGYSVSREKKERFSLILESASTNQTSMYLCASKKTRQGHTEAFFGQGTRLTVV.

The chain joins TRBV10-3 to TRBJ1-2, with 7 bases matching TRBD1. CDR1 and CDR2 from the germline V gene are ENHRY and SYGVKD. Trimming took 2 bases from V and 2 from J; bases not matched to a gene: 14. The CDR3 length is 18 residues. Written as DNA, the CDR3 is TGTGCCATCAGTGAGAATCCTGGCGGGACAGATACAAACTATGGCTACACCTTC. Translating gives CAISENPGGTDTNYGYTF.